This TCR beta chain was sequenced during a study of CD8+CD57+ T cells in acquired aplastic anemia. Across the study: The study obtained an average of 3.2 ug of DNA from sorted CD4+ and CD8+ cells. Study-wide results and caveats: The same twenty-nine CD8+ CDR3 sequences occurred in patients and in controls.

This CDR3 has 11 amino acids. V dropped 3 bases and J dropped 7 bases, with 5 bases sitting between them. Patients selected for sequencing had displayed CD8+CD57+ cell expansion by flow cytometry. There were no patients without severe acquired aplastic anemia. This clonotype was seen ten or more times. Its target is unknown. CDR3 and TCR beta VDJ profiling relied on genomic DNA as the template. TCRdb called the reads again in MiXCR, with one record for every CDR3 protein. The sample records some 120,000 distinct CDR3 sequences, approximately 41% being singletons. The TCR originated in a human donor with aplastic anemia. V gene TRBV12-3 or TRBV12-4 combines with J gene TRBJ2-3; D not resolved. The sequencing input was sorted CD4+, CD8+, or CD8+CD57+ T cells (not recorded which) from PBMCs. CDR3 in amino acids: CASSFKNTQYF. CDR3 DNA: TGTGCCAGCAGTTTTAAAAATACGCAGTATTTT.